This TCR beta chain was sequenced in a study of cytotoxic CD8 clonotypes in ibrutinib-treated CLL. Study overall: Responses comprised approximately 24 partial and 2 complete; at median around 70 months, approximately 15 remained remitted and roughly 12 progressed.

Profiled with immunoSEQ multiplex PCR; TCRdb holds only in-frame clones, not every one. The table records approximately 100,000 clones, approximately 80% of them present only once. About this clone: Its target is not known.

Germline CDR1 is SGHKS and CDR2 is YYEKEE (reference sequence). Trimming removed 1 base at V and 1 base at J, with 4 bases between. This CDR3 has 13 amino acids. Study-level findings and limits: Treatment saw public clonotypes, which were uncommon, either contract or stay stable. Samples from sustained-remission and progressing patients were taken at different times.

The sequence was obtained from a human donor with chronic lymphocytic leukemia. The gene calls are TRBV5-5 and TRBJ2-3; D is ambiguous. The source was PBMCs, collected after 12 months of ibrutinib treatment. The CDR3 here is CASSLTGTDTQYF. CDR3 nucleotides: TGTGCCAGCAGCTTGACCGGCACAGATACGCAGTATTTT.